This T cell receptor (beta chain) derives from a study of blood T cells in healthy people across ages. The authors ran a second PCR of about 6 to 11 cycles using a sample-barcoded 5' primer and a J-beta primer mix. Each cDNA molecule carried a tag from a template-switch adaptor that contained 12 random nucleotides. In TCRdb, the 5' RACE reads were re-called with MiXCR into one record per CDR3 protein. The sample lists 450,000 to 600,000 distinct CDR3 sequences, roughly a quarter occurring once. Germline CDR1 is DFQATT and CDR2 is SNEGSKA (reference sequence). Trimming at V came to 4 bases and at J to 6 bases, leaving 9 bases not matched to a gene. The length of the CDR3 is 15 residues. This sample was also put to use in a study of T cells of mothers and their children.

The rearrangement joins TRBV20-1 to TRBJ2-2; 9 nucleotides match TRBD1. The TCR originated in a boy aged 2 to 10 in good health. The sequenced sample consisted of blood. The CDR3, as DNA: TGCAGTGCTATCGACAGGGGGGCAAAGGCCGGGGAGCTGTTTTTT. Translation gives CSAIDRGAKAGELFF.